The clone carrying this T cell receptor (beta chain) was observed at least ten times. From germline, CDR1 is LGHDT and CDR2 YNNKEL (reference sequence). This CDR3 comprises 16 residues. The V gene end was trimmed by 5 bases and the J gene end by 1 base; junction bases not matched to a gene: 5. The data originate from a study of early T cells in non-severe SARS-CoV-2 infection. Unique molecular identifiers (one per individual cDNA molecule) were attached. TCRdb fed the 5' RACE reads into MiXCR, producing one record per CDR3 protein. This table holds roughly 45,000 distinct CDR3 sequences, approximately 4.1% found once.

The sequence derives from an adult who was a healthcare worker with PCR-confirmed SARS-CoV-2 infection or an uninfected control (not recorded which). The source material was whole blood. The gene calls are TRBV3-1 and TRBJ2-1, with TRBD2 identical over 10 bases. Here the CDR3 DNA reads TGTGCCAGCAGCGAACCTAGCGGGGGATCCTACAATGAGCAGTTCTTC. Protein product: CASSEPSGGSYNEQFF.